This T cell receptor beta chain was retrieved from a study of T-cell reconstitution after alpha-beta-depleted transplantation in children. Comments on this clonotype: The antigen remains undetermined.

This CDR3 contains 14 residues. Trimming at V came to 2 bases and at J to 10 bases, leaving 10 bases not matched to a gene. The germline V gene encodes CDR1 DFQATT and CDR2 SNEGSKA (reference sequence). Whole-study findings and limits: At the one-year point after transplant, T-cell counts and TCRbeta diversity were found to come mostly from T cells that had been newly produced. Several hundred expanded graft clones reportedly gave rise to the alpha-beta T cells present about two months after transplant.

Unique molecular identifiers tagged the TCRbeta library. TCRdb itself ran the PCR reads through MiXCR, one entry per CDR3 protein. The sample consists of a few hundred thousand distinct CDR3 sequences, roughly 25% of them appearing once. The material was PBMCs, mostly from graft donor cells, obtained 180 days after TCRalphabeta/CD19-depleted stem cell transplant. The origin of this receptor is a male patient younger than 18 who had a stem cell transplant for acute lymphoblastic leukemia, so the T cells may come from the graft donor. The chain is built from TRBV20-1 and TRBJ2-1; 8 bases line up with TRBD2. The CDR3 spells CSARKSGRLGEQFF. CDR3 sequence (DNA): TGCAGTGCTAGAAAGAGCGGGAGATTAGGGGAGCAGTTCTTC.